This TCR beta chain was captured in a study of blood T cell repertoires in COVID-19. Whole-study context: Samples representing acute and convalescent COVID-19 were sourced from the United States, Italy and Spain. From T cells, B-cell-depleted T cells, or PBMCs came the material, which was cDNA or gDNA.

In the study's own analysis: Amplification with reference gene primers provided the estimates of nucleated cell counts. Assay used: immunoSEQ multiplex PCR; TCRdb lists only in-frame clones, some missing. Clonal size and the V and J genes are those of that table, whereas D and trimming came from the DNA. This table has around 94,000 clones, 80% to 90% appearing once. This CDR3 contains 14 residues. Germline lookup yields CDR1 KGHSH and CDR2 LQKENI. V was clipped by 3 bases and J by 2 bases, with 11 bases between them. The chain combines TRBV18 with TRBJ2-7; D perhaps matches TRBD2 (6 bases). The TCR originated in a man older than 75 with acute or convalescent COVID-19. Sequences were obtained from peripheral blood. The CDR3 region is CASSPRDSPYEQYF. The CDR3 DNA sequence: TGTGCCAGCTCACCCCGGGACTCCCCCTACGAGCAGTACTTC. Using reference TRBV18 and TRBJ2-7 for the parts outside the CDR3, the full variable domain is NAGVMQNPRHLVRRRGQEARLRCSPMKGHSHVYWYRQLPEEGLKFMVYLQKENIIDESGMPKERFSAEFPKEGPSILRIQQVVRGDSAAYFCASSPRDSPYEQYFGPGTRLTVT.